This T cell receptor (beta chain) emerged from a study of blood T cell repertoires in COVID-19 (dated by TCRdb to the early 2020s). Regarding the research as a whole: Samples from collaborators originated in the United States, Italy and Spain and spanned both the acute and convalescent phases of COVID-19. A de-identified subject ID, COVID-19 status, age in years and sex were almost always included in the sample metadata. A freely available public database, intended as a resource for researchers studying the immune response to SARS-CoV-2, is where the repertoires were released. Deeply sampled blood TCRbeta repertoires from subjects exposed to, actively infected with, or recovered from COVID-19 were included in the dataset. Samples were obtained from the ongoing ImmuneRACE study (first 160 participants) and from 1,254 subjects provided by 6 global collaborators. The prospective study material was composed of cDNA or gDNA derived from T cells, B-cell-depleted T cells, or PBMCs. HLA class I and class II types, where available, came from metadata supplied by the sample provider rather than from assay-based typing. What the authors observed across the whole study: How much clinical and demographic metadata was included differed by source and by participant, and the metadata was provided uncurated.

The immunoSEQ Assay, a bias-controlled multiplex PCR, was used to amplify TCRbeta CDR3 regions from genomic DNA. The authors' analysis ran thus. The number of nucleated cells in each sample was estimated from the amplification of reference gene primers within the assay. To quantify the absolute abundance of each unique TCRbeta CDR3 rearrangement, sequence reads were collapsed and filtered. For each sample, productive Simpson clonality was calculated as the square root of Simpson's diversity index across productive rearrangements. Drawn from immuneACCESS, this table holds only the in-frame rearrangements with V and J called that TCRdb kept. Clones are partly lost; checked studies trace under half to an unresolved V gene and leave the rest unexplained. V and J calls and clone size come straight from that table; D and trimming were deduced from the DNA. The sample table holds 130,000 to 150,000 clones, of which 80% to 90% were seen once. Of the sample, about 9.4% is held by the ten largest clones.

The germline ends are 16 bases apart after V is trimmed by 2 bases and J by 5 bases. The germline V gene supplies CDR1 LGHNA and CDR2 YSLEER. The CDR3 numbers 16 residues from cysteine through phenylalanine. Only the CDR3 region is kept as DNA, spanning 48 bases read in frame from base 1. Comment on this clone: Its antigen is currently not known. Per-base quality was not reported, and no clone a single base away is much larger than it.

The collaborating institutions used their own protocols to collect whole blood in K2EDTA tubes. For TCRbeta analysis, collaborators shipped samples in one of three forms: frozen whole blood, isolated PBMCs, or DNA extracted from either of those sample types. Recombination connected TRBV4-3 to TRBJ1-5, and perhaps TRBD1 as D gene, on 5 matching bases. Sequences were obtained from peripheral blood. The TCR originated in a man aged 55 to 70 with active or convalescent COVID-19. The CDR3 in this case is CASSQFARAEDQPQHF. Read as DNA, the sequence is TGCGCCAGCAGCCAATTTGCCAGGGCTGAAGATCAGCCCCAGCATTTT.